This section outlines one T cell receptor (beta chain) sequence together with its context. Allocation to cohorts depended on clinical history reported by the participants. The sample is drawn from a study of blood T cell repertoires in COVID-19. Study-wide context: PBMCs, B-cell-depleted T cells, or T cells were the source of the cDNA or gDNA that made up the material.

Assay used: immunoSEQ multiplex PCR; TCRdb lists only in-frame clones, some missing. The sample yields roughly 360,000 clones, about 87% seen once. The sequence was obtained from a man aged 30 to 39 who had recovered from COVID-19. The sample was PBMCs or T cells enriched from blood (not recorded which).

The CDR3 region is CASSQDRDSSYEQYF. In DNA, the CDR3 is TGCGCCAGCAGCCAAGATCGGGACAGTTCCTACGAGCAGTACTTC. The V call is TRBV4-1, the J call TRBJ2-7; TRBD1 matches 7 bases. V was clipped by 0 bases and J by 1 base; unmatched bases: 3. Germline-derived CDR1 and CDR2 are MGHRA and YSYEKL. The CDR3 runs 15 residues.